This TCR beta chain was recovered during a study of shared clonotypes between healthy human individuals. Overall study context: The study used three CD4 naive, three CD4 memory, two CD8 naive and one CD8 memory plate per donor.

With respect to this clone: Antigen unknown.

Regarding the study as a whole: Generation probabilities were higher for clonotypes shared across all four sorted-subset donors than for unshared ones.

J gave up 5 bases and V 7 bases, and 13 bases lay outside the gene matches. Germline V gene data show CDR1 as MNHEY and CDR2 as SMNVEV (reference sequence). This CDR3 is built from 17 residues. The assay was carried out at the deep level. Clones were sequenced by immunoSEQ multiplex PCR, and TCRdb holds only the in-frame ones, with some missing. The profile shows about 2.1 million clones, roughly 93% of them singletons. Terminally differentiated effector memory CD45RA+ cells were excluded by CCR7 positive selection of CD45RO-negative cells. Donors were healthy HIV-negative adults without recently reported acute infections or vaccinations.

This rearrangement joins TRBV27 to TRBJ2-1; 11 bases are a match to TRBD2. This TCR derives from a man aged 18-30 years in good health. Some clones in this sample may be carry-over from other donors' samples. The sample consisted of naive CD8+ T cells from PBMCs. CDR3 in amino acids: CASTPELAGGPHNEQFF. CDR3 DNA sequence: TGTGCCAGCACCCCCGAGCTAGCGGGAGGACCACACAATGAGCAGTTCTTC.